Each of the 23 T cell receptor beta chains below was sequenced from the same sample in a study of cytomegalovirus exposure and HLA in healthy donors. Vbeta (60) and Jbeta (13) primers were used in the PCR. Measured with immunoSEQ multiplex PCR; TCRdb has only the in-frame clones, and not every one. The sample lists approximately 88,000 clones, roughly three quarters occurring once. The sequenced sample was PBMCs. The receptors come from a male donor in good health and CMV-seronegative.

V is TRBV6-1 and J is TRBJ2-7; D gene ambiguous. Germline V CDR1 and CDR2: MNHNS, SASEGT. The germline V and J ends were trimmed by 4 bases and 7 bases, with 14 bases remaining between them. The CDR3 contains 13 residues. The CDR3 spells CASSGYYSMEQYF. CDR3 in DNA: TGTGCCAGCAGTGGTTACTACTCGATGGAGCAGTACTTC.

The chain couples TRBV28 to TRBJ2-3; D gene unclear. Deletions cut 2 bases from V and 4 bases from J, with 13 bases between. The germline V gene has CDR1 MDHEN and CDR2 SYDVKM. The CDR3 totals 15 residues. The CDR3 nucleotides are TGTGCCAGCAGTTTAGGCGGAGACCGCGCAGATACGCAGTATTTT. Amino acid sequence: CASSLGGDRADTQYF.

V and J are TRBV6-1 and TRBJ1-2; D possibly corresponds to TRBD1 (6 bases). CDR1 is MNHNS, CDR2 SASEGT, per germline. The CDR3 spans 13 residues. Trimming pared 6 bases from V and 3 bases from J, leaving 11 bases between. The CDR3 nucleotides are TGTGCCAGCAGGATGACAGGAGACTATGGCTACACCTTC. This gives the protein CASRMTGDYGYTF.

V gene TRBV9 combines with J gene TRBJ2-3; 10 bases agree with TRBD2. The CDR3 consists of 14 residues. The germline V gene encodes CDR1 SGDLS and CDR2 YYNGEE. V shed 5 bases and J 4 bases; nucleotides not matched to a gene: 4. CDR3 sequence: CASRLAGFSDTQYF. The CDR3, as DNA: TGTGCCAGCAGACTAGCGGGATTCTCAGATACGCAGTATTTT. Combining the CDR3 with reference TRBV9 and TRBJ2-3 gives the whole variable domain DSGVTQTPKHLITATGQRVTLRCSPRSGDLSVYWYQQSLDQGLQFLIQYYNGEERAKGNILERFSAQQFPDLHSELNLSSLELGDSALYFCASRLAGFSDTQYFGPGTRLTVL.

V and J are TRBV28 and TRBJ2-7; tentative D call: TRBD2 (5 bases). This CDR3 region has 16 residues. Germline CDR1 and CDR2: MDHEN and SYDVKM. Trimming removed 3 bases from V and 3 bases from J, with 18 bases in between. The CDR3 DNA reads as TGTGCCAGCAGTTTGTCTACTACCGGGAATCGCTACGAGCAGTACTTC. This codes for CASSLSTTGNRYEQYF.

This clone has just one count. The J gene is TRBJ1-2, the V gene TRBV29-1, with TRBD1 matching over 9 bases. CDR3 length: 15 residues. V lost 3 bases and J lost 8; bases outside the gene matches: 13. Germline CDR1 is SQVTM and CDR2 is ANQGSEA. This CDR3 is CSVDDGTGRSEGYTF. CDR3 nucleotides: TGCAGCGTTGACGACGGGACAGGGAGGTCGGAGGGCTACACCTTC.

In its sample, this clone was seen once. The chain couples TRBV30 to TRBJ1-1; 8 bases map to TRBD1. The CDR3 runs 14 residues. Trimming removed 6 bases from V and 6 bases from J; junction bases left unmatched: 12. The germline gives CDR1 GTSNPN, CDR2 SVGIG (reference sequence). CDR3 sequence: CACDLTDRAAEAFF. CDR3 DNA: TGTGCCTGCGACCTTACGGACAGGGCAGCTGAAGCTTTCTTT.

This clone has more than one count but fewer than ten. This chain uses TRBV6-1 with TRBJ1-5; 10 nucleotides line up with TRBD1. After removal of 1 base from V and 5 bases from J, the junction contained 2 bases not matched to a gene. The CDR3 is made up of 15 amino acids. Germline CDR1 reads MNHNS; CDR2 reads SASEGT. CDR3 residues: CASSEGQGAYQPQHF. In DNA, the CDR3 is TGTGCCAGCAGTGAAGGACAGGGGGCCTATCAGCCCCAGCATTTT.

Here the CDR3 reads CASSLVLSRRGRRNTEAFF. The DNA for the CDR3 is TGTGCCAGCAGTTTAGTTCTATCTAGAAGGGGGCGTCGGAACACTGAAGCTTTCTTT. V gene TRBV28 combines with J gene TRBJ1-1; 7 bases agree with TRBD1. Germline assignment: CDR1 MDHEN and CDR2 SYDVKM. This CDR3 is 19 amino acids long. After removal of 2 bases from V and 1 base from J, the junction contained 16 bases not matched to a gene.

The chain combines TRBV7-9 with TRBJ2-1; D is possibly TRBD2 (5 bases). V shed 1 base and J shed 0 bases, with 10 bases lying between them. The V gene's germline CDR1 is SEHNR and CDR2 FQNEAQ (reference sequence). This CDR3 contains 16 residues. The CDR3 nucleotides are TGTGCCAGCAGCTTAGACGGGATCCCCTCCTACAATGAGCAGTTCTTC. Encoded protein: CASSLDGIPSYNEQFF.

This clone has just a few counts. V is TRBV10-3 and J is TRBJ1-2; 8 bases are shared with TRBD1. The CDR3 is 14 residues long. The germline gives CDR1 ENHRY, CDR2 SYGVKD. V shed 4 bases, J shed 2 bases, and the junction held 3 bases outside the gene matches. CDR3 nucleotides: TGTGCCATCAGTGCCGGACAGGGCAACTATGGCTACACCTTC. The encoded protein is CAISAGQGNYGYTF.

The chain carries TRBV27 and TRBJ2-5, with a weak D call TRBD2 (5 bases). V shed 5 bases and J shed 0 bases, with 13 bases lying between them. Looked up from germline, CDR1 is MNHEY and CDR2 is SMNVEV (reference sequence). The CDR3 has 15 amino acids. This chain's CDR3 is CASSIGTRYQETQYF. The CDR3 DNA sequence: TGTGCCAGCAGTATCGGCACTAGGTACCAAGAGACCCAGTACTTC.

DNA for the CDR3: TGTGCCAGCAGTTTAAGACAGGGACTTTATCAGCCCCAGCATTTT. Its translation is CASSLRQGLYQPQHF. This chain joins TRBV28 and TRBJ1-5; 7 bases line up with TRBD1. The germline CDR1 and CDR2 sequences are MDHEN and SYDVKM. Trimming removed 2 bases from V and 5 bases from J; junction bases left unmatched: 6. CDR3 length equals 15 residues.

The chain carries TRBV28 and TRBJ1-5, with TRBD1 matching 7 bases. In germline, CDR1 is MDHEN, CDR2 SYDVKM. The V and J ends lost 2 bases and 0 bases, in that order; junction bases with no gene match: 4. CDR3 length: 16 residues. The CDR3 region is CASSLGTVYSNQPQHF. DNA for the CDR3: TGTGCCAGCAGTTTAGGGACAGTATATAGCAATCAGCCCCAGCATTTT.

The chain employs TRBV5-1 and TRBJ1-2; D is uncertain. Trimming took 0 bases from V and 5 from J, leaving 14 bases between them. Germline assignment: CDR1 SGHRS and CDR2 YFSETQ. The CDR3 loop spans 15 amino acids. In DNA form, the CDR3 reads TGCGCCAGCAGCTTGGACACCTCTGTAAGATATGGCTACACCTTC. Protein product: CASSLDTSVRYGYTF.

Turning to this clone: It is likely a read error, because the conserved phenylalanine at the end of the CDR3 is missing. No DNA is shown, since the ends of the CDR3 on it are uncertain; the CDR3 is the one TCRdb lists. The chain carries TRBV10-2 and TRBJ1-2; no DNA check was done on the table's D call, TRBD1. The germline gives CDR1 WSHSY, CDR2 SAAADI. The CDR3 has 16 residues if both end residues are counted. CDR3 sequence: CASRTGTGNTARPNYY.

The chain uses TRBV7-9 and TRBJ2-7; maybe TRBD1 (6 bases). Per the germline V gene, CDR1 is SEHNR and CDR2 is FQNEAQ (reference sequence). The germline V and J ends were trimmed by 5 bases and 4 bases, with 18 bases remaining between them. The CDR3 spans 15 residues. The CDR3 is CASSPSRRGRYEQYF. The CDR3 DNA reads TGTGCCAGCAGCCCAAGCCGCAGGGGAAGGTACGAGCAGTACTTC.

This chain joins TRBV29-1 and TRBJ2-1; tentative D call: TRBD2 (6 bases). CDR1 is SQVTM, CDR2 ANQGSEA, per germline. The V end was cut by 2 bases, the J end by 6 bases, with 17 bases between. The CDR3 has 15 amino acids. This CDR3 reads CSVERDGGMGNEQFF. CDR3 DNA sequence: TGCAGCGTTGAAAGGGACGGGGGTATGGGCAATGAGCAGTTCTTC.

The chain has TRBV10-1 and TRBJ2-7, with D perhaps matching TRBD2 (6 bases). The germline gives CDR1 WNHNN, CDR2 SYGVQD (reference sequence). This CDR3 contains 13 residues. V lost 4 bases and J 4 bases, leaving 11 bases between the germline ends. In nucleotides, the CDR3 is TGCGCCAGCAGTGCAGGCAGCGGGTACGAGCAGTACTTC. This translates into CASSAGSGYEQYF.

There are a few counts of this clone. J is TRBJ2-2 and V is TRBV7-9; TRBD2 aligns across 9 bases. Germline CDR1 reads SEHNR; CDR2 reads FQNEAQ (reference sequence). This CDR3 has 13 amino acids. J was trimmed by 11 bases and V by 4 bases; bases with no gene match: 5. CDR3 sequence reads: CASSYSGGFELFF. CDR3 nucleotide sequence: TGTGCCAGCAGCTATAGCGGGGGTTTTGAGCTGTTTTTT.

The CDR3 reads CASSYSGGTDEAFF. CDR3 DNA sequence: TGTGCCAGCAGTTACTCAGGCGGGACAGATGAAGCTTTCTTT. V usage is TRBV6-6 and J usage is TRBJ1-1, with 7 positions matching TRBD1. The CDR3 covers 14 residues. Germline CDR1 is MNHNY and CDR2 is SVGAGI (reference sequence). The V segment lost 0 bases and the J segment 7 bases; nucleotides outside the gene matches: 5.

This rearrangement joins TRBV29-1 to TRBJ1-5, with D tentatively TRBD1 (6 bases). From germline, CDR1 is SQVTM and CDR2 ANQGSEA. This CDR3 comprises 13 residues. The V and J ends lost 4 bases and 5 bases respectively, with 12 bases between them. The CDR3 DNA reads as TGCAGCGTTGCCGGCGGGGGCGATCAGCCCCAGCATTTT. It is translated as CSVAGGGDQPQHF.

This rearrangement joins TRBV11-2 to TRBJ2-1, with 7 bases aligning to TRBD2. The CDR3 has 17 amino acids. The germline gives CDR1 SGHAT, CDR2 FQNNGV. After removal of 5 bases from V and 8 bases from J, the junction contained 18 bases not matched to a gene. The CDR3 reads CASSQIPMWGGRHEQFF. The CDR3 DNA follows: TGTGCCAGCAGCCAGATCCCGATGTGGGGAGGGCGCCATGAGCAGTTCTTC.